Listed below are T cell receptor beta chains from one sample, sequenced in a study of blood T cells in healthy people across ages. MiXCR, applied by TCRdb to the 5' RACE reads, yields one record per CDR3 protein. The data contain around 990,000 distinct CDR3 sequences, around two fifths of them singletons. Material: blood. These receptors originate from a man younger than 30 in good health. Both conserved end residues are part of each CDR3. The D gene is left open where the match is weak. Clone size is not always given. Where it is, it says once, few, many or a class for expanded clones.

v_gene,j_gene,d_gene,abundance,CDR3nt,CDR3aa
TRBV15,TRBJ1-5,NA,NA,TGTGCCACCAGCAGAGATCCCGGGAAGAGTTTAATCCAGCATTTT,CATSRDPGKSLIQHF
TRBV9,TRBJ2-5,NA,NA,TGTGCCAGCAGCGTTTCCCAAGAGACCCAGTACTTC,CASSVSQETQYF
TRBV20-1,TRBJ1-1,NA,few,TGCAGTGCTAAGTCCTCACCCACTGAAGCTTTCTTT,CSAKSSPTEAFF
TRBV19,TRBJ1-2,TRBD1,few,TGTGCCAGTAGATGGACAGGGGGCGACTATGGCTACACCTTC,CASRWTGGDYGYTF
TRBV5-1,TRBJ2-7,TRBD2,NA,TGCGCCAGCAGCCCCTGGAGCGGGGGCTCCTACGAGCAGTACTTC,CASSPWSGGSYEQYF
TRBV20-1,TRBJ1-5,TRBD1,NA,TGCAGTGGCCATGGGACAGGGAAAGGGCAGCCCCAGCATTTT,CSGHGTGKGQPQHF
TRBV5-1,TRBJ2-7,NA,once,TGCGCCAGCTTCTCGTCGGACATCCCAATCCATGAGCAGTACTTC,CASFSSDIPIHEQYF
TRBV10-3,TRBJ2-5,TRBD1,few,TGTGCCATCCAGGGGGATTTACAAGAGACCCAGTACTTC,CAIQGDLQETQYF
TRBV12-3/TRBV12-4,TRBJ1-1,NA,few,TGTGCCAGCAGTCCGGACCCTTTCGGCACTGAAGCTTTCTTT,CASSPDPFGTEAFF
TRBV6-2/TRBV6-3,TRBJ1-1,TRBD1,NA,TGTGCCAGCAGGCGACAGGGGGGGGTCGACACTGAAGCTTTCTTT,CASRRQGGVDTEAFF
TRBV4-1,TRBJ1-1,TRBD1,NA,TGCGCCAGCAGCCACGAAACCTCCCGGACAGGGACCTCTTTCTTT,CASSHETSRTGTSFF
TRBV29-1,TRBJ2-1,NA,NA,TGCAGCGTCCGAGGGAGACTAGTCCCCAATGAGCAGTTCTTC,CSVRGRLVPNEQFF
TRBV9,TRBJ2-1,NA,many,TGTGCCAGCTCCCTATACCACAGGACAGTCTCCTACAATGAGCAGTTCTTC,CASSLYHRTVSYNEQFF
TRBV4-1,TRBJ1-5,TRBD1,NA,TGCGCCAGCAGCCCTAGGGACAGCCCATATAGCAATCAGCCCCAGCATTTT,CASSPRDSPYSNQPQHF
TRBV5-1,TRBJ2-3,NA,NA,TGCGCCAGCAGCCCGTTAGACAGCTTTACGCAGTATTTT,CASSPLDSFTQYF
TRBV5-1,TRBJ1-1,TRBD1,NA,TGCGCCAGCAGCTCTGACAGGGCCGTAACTGAAGCTTTCTTT,CASSSDRAVTEAFF
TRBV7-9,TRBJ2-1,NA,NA,TGTGCCAGCAGCTTGGGGGGCCAGGTTCATGAGCAGTTCTTC,CASSLGGQVHEQFF
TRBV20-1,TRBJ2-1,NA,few,TGCAGTGCTACTATGGGGGCCCATGAGCAGTTCTTC,CSATMGAHEQFF
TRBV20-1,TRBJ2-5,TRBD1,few,TGCAGTGCTTCGCACAGGGGGCATCATGAGACCCAGTACTTC,CSASHRGHHETQYF
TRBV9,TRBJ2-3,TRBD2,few,TGTGCCAGCAGCGTGGGACTAGCGGGGCCTTCCACAGATACGCAGTATTTT,CASSVGLAGPSTDTQYF
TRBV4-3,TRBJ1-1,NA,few,TGCGCCAGCAGCCTTGATCGGCAGTCCACTGAAGCTTTCTTT,CASSLDRQSTEAFF
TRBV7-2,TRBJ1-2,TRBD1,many,TGTGCCAGCTCTCTCGACAGGGGGAACTATGGCTACACCTTC,CASSLDRGNYGYTF
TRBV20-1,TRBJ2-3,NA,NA,TGCAGTGGGGGTACCCCGCAGTATTTT,CSGGTPQYF
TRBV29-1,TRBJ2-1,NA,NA,TGCAGCGTGGGGGAGATAGGGGACAATGAGCAGTTCTTC,CSVGEIGDNEQFF
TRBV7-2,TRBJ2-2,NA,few,TGTGCCAGCAGCTTAGTCGGGGTAAACACCGGGGAGCTGTTTTTT,CASSLVGVNTGELFF
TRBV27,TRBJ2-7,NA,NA,TGTGCCAGCAGTCACGGGCTCCCCTCCGAGCAGTACTTC,CASSHGLPSEQYF
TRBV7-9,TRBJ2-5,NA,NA,TGTGCCAGCAGCGCATTTCCGGGGAACCAAGAGACCCAGTACTTC,CASSAFPGNQETQYF
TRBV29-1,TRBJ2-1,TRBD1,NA,TGCAGCGGGGACAGGCTATACAATGAGCAGTTCTTC,CSGDRLYNEQFF
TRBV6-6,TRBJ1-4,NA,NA,TGCGCCAGCAGTTACGGGAGGGGAGTTAATGAAAAACTGTTTTTT,CASSYGRGVNEKLFF
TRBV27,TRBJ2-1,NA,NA,TGTGCCAGCAGTTTATCTGGCCAGTATTCTAATGAGCAGTTCTTC,CASSLSGQYSNEQFF
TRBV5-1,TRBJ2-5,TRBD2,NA,TGCGCCTGCAGCTTAGCAGGACTAGGCCCCCAAGAGACCCAGTACTTC,CACSLAGLGPQETQYF
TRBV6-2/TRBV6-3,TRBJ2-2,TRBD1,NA,TGTGCCAGCAGTCCCGACGCAAACAGGGGGCGCGTGGAGCTGTTTTTT,CASSPDANRGRVELFF
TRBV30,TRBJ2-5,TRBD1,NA,TGTGCTGCACAGGGGAAGGAGACCCAGTACTTC,CAAQGKETQYF
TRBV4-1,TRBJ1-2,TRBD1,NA,TGCGCCAGCAGTCACCCTGGACAGGGGAACTATGGCTACACCTTC,CASSHPGQGNYGYTF
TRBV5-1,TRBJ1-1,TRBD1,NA,TGCGCCAGCAGCCCAGGGGGACAGGGGCCGCAAGCTTTCTTT,CASSPGGQGPQAFF
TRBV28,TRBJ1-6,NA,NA,TGTGCCAGCAGTGTACCCGGACAGAGCTCCTATAATTCACCCCTCCACTTT,CASSVPGQSSYNSPLHF
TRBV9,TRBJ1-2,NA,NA,TGTGCCAGCAGCGGACAGCCGAGCTATGGCTACACCTTC,CASSGQPSYGYTF
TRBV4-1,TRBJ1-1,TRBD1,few,TGCGCCAGCAGCCATCCGACAGGGAGGAACACTGAAGCTTTCTTT,CASSHPTGRNTEAFF
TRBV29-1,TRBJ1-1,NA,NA,TGCAGCGCGCCTCGACAGAGAATGAACACTGAAGCTTTCTTT,CSAPRQRMNTEAFF
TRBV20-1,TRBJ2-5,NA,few,TGCAGTGCTAGCGGGACTGTAATTGGGGGGACCCAGTACTTC,CSASGTVIGGTQYF
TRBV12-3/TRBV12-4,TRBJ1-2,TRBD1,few,TGTGCCAGCAGCCCTACCCCAGGGGGCTACAGCTATGGCTACACCTTC,CASSPTPGGYSYGYTF
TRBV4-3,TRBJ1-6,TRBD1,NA,TGCGCCAGCAGCCAAACAGGGGATAATTCACCCCTCCACTTT,CASSQTGDNSPLHF
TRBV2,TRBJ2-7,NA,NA,TGTGCCAGCAGTGATCGCTCTTCAGCTTCTGCCGAGCAGTACTTC,CASSDRSSASAEQYF
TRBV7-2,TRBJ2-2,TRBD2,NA,TGTGCCAGCAGCTTAGCGTGGCTAGCGGGAGCCGGGGAGCTGTTTTTT,CASSLAWLAGAGELFF